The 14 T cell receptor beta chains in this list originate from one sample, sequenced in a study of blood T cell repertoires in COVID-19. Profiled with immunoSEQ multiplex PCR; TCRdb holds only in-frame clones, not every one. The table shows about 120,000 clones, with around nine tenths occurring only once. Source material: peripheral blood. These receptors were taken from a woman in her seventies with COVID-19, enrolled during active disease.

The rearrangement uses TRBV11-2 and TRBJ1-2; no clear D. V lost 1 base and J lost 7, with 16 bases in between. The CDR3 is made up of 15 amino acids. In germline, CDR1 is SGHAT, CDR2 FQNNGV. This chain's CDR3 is CASSLGKVGYSGYTF. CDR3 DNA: TGTGCCAGCAGCTTAGGGAAAGTGGGCTATTCTGGCTACACCTTC.

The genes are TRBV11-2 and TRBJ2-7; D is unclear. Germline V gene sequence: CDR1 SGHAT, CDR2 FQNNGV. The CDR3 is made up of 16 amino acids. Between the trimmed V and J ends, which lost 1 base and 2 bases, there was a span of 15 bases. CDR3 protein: CASSLGGGYLAYEQYF. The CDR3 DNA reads TGTGCCAGCAGCTTAGGAGGTGGCTACCTCGCCTACGAGCAGTACTTC.

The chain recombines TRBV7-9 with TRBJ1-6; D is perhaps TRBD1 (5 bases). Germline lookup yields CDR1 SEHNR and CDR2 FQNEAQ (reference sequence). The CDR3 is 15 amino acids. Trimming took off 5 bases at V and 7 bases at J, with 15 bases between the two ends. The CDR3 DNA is TGTGCCAGCAGCCTAATGGGGGACTTGAATTCACCCCTCCACTTT. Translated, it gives CASSLMGDLNSPLHF.

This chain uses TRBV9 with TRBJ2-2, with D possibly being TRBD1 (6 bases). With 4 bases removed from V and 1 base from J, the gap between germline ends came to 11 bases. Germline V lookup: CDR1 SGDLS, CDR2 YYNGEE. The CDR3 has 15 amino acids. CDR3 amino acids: CASSPGDVNTGELFF. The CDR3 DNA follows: TGTGCCAGCAGCCCAGGGGACGTGAACACCGGGGAGCTGTTTTTT.

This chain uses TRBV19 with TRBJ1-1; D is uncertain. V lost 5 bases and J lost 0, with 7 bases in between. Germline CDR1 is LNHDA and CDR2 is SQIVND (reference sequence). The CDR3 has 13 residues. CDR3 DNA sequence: TGTGCCAGTAGTCCGGTCGTGAACACTGAAGCTTTCTTT. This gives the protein CASSPVVNTEAFF.

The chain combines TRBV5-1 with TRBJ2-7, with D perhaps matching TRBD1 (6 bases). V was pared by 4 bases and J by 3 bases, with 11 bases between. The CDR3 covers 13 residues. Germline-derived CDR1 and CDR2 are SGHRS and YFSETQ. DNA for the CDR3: TGCGCCAGCAGCACCGCGGACAGCTACGAGCAGTACTTC. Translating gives CASSTADSYEQYF. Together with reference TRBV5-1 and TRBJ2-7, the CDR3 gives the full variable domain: KAGVTQTPRYLIKTRGQQVTLSCSPISGHRSVSWYQQTPGQGLQFLFEYFSETQRNKGNFPGRFSGRQFSNSRSEMNVSTLELGDSALYLCASSTADSYEQYFGPGTRLTVT.

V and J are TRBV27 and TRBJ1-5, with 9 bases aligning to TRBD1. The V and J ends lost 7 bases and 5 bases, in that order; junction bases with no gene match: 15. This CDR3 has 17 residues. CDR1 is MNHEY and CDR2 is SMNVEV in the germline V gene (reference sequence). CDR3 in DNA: TGTGCCAGCATCCAGGAGGGGGACAGGGTTAGGTATCAGCCCCAGCATTTT. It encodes CASIQEGDRVRYQPQHF.

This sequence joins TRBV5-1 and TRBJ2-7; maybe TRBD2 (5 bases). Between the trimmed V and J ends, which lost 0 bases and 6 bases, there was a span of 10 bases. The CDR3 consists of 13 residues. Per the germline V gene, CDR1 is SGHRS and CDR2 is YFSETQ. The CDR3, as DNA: TGCGCCAGCAGCTTGGGGGGAGTCGGCGAGCAGTACTTC. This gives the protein CASSLGGVGEQYF.

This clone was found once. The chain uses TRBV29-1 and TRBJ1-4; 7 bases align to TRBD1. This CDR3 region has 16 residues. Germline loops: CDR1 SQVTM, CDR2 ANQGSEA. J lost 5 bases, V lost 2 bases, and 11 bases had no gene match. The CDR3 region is CSVENPGQFPNEKLFF. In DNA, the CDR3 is TGCAGCGTTGAAAATCCGGGACAGTTCCCAAATGAAAAACTGTTTTTT.

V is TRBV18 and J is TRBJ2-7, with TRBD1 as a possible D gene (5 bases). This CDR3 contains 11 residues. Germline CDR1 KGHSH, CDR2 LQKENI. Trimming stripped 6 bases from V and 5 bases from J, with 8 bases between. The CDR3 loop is CASSLTDEQYF. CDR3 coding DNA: TGTGCCAGCTCCTTGACAGACGAGCAGTACTTC.

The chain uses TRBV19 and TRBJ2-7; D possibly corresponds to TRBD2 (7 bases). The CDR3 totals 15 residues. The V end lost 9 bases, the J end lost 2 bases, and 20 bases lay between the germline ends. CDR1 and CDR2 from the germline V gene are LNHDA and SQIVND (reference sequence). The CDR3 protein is CASRGAGTGTYEQYF. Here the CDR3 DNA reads TGTGCCAGCCGGGGGGCCGGGACGGGAACCTACGAGCAGTACTTC.

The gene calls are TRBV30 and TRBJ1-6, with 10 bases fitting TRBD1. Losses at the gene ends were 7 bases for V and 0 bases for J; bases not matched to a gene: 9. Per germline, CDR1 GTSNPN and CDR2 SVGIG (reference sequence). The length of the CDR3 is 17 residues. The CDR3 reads CAYSRDRGRSYNSPLHF. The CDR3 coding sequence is TGTGCCTACTCACGGGACAGGGGCCGCTCCTATAATTCACCCCTCCACTTT.

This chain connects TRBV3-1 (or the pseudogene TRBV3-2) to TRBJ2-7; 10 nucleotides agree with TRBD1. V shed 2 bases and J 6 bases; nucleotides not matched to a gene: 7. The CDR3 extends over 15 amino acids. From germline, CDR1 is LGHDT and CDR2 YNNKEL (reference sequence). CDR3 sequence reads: CASSQLSDRGVEQYF. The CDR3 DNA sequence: TGTGCCAGCAGCCAACTTTCGGACAGGGGGGTCGAGCAGTACTTC.

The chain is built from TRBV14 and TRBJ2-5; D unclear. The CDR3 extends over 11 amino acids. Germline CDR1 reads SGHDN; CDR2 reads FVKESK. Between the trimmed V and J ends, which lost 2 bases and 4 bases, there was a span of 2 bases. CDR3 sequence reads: CASSQLETQYF. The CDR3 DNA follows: TGTGCCAGCAGCCAACTAGAGACCCAGTACTTC.